This T cell receptor beta chain was retrieved from a study of cytomegalovirus exposure and HLA in healthy donors. The CDR3 is made up of 16 amino acids. V trimming: 5 bases; J trimming: 0 bases; junction bases outside the gene matches: 8. The germline gives CDR1 MGHRA, CDR2 YSYEKL. The PCR employed 60 Vbeta primers together with 13 Jbeta primers. The protocol was immunoSEQ multiplex PCR, while the TCRdb copy is restricted to in-frame clones and leaves out a portion. This sample yields about 160,000 clones, of which around four fifths are seen a single time; about 1.3% belongs to the top ten. This rearrangement joins TRBV4-1 to TRBJ2-3; 7 nucleotides match TRBD1. Material for sequencing was PBMCs. This clonotype was sampled from a man aged 30 to 45 in good health and CMV-seronegative. Here the CDR3 reads CASSGGQLFSTDTQYF. As DNA, the CDR3 is TGCGCCAGCAGCGGGGGACAGCTTTTCAGCACAGATACGCAGTATTTT.